This T cell receptor beta chain originates from a study of T cells in Graves' hyperthyroidism and ophthalmopathy. Study in general: It was at initial diagnosis, before any treatment, that peripheral blood was collected.

TCR beta CDR3 regions were amplified from RNA. The HTBI set primed first-round TCR CDR3 RT-PCR. TCRdb re-analysed the multiplex PCR reads in MiXCR, keeping a single row per CDR3 protein. The data show hundreds of thousands of distinct CDR3 sequences, 15% to 17% seen once. This clonotype has ten or more counts. Germline loops: CDR1 MNHNY, CDR2 SVGAGI (reference sequence). V lost 0 bases, J lost 2 bases, and 14 bases lay in between. The CDR3 runs 16 residues. A 10 ml volume of fresh peripheral blood provided the PBMCs. This chain joins TRBV6-6 and TRBJ2-7; D call uncertain. The origin of this receptor is a woman in her late teens or twenties with Graves' hyperthyroidism that later progressed to Graves' ophthalmopathy. Sequencing was performed on blood. The CDR3 sequence is CASSYSGLGPPYEQYF. As DNA, the CDR3 is TGTGCCAGCAGTTACTCGGGCCTCGGGCCTCCCTACGAGCAGTACTTC.